The 20 T cell receptor beta chains reported below all come from one sample, sequenced in a study of identical twins. TCRdb independently ran MiXCR on the 5' RACE reads; one entry per CDR3 protein. The table shows 450,000 or so distinct CDR3 sequences, with 14% occurring only once. The data were also submitted as part of a second study, on yellow fever vaccine responses in identical twins.

Sequencing was done on a sample of CD4+ T cells sorted from blood. These receptors all come from a woman younger than 35 in good health.

The V call is TRBV18, the J call TRBJ2-3, with 8 nucleotides matching TRBD1. The CDR3 is made up of 14 amino acids. V lost 6 bases and J lost 7; bases outside the gene matches: 9. The germline V gene has CDR1 KGHSH and CDR2 LQKENI. The CDR3 loop is CASSPGQGQNTQYF. The CDR3 DNA follows: TGTGCCAGCTCTCCAGGACAGGGACAAAATACGCAGTATTTT.

There are a few counts of this clonotype. V is TRBV12-3 or TRBV12-4 and J is TRBJ2-2, with 7 bases fitting TRBD2. The CDR3 is made up of 15 amino acids. Trimming removed 9 bases from V and 5 bases from J; junction bases left unmatched: 12. The CDR3 here is CASKSAGSTTGELFF. The CDR3 DNA reads as TGTGCCAGTAAGTCAGCGGGATCTACGACCGGGGAGCTGTTTTTT.

This clonotype was picked up a small number of times. The chain uses TRBV12-3 or TRBV12-4 and TRBJ1-4, with D maybe TRBD1 (5 bases). V lost 1 base and J lost 10, with 13 bases in between. The CDR3 runs to 14 residues. Here the CDR3 DNA reads TGTGCCAGCAGTTTAGAAGTGGGGCGGGGAAAACTGTTTTTT. Amino acid sequence: CASSLEVGRGKLFF.

The chain joins TRBV11-2 to TRBJ1-2; TRBD1 matches 12 bases. Trimming took 5 bases from V and 6 from J; bases not matched to a gene: 7. The CDR3 has 15 amino acids. The V gene's germline CDR1 is SGHAT and CDR2 FQNNGV. CDR3 DNA: TGTGCCAGCAGCCGGTCTGGGGACAGGGGGCATGGCTACACCTTC. It encodes CASSRSGDRGHGYTF.

V and J are TRBV2 and TRBJ2-3; 11 positions match TRBD2. Germline loops: CDR1 SNHLY, CDR2 FYNNEI. This CDR3 has 18 amino acids. The trim removed 4 bases at V and 6 bases at J, leaving 15 bases unmatched. The CDR3 spells CASSGGLAGGHPSDTQYF. DNA for the CDR3: TGTGCCAGCAGTGGAGGGCTAGCGGGAGGCCACCCGTCGGATACGCAGTATTTT.

The rearrangement uses TRBV29-1 and TRBJ2-7, with D tentatively TRBD2 (5 bases). Germline CDR1 is SQVTM and CDR2 is ANQGSEA. V shed 4 bases and J shed 2 bases, with 15 bases lying between them. The CDR3 is 14 residues long. The CDR3 DNA reads as TGCAGCGTTGTTATCCCGGAGAGGGCCTACGAGCAGTACTTC. Translating gives CSVVIPERAYEQYF.

This clonotype was counted a few times. The chain links TRBV5-6 to TRBJ2-1; 10 bases align to TRBD1. CDR1 is SGHDT, CDR2 YYEEEE, per germline. Trimming cost V 4 bases and J 7 bases; bases outside gene matches: 11. CDR3 length equals 16 residues. In DNA, the CDR3 is TGTGCCAGCAGCGTAGTAGACAGGGGGCAGCGGAATGAGCAGTTCTTC. It yields the protein CASSVVDRGQRNEQFF.

A few counts support this clonotype. The CDR3 here is CASSLARQFHEQFF. CDR3 DNA: TGTGCCAGCAGCTTAGCGAGACAATTCCATGAGCAGTTCTTC. The gene calls are TRBV11-1 and TRBJ2-1; the D is unclear. V lost 0 bases and J 8 bases, leaving 11 bases between the germline ends. Germline assignment: CDR1 SGHAT and CDR2 FQDESV (reference sequence). CDR3 size: 14 residues.

The chain employs TRBV20-1 and TRBJ2-1, with 12 nucleotides matching TRBD1. CDR1 and CDR2 (germline): DFQATT, SNEGSKA (reference sequence). The CDR3 runs to 14 residues. V lost 3 bases and J lost 10; bases outside the gene matches: 7. The CDR3 DNA sequence: TGCAGTGCTAGGGGACAGGGGGCGGTCGGGGAGCAGTTCTTC. This encodes CSARGQGAVGEQFF.

The table lists this clonotype with a few counts. V gene TRBV29-1 combines with J gene TRBJ2-1; maybe TRBD1 (5 bases). Germline-derived CDR1 and CDR2 are SQVTM and ANQGSEA. Trimming shortened V by 7 bases and J by 15 bases, and 22 bases separated the two germline ends. The CDR3 sequence is 12 residues long. The CDR3 here is CSAEKDSVLRFF. CDR3 nucleotide sequence: TGCAGCGCCGAAAAAGACAGTGTTTTGCGGTTCTTC.

This clonotype was observed a handful of times. The V and J genes are TRBV24-1 and TRBJ2-2; TRBD1 might be the D (6 bases). Germline lookup yields CDR1 KGHDR and CDR2 SFDVKD. Trimming took off 1 base at V and 2 bases at J, with 13 bases between the two ends. The CDR3 spans 17 residues. CDR3 DNA sequence: TGTGCCACCAGTGATTTCACAGGGACCTTCAACACCGGGGAGCTGTTTTTT. Translating it yields CATSDFTGTFNTGELFF.

The chain joins TRBV18 to TRBJ2-3; no firm D call. Per germline, CDR1 KGHSH and CDR2 LQKENI. Trimming took 4 bases from V and 4 from J, leaving 12 bases between them. The CDR3 loop spans 14 amino acids. CDR3 loop: CASSLNLAPDTQYF. The CDR3 region has the DNA TGTGCCAGCTCACTTAATCTGGCCCCAGATACGCAGTATTTT.

The J gene is TRBJ1-1, the V gene TRBV10-3; TRBD1 aligns across 7 bases. This CDR3 is built from 13 residues. With V trimmed by 6 bases and J by 5 bases, 6 bases remained unmatched. Germline CDR1 and CDR2: ENHRY and SYGVKD. The CDR3 sequence: CAISQGEKTEAFF. The CDR3 nucleotides read TGTGCCATCAGCCAGGGGGAAAAGACTGAAGCTTTCTTT.

This clonotype has only a few counts. This chain connects TRBV29-1 to TRBJ2-7; 9 bases line up with TRBD2. Germline V gene data show CDR1 as SQVTM and CDR2 as ANQGSEA. The CDR3 extends over 13 amino acids. V shed 8 bases and J 2 bases; nucleotides not matched to a gene: 7. This CDR3 is CSIGASGTYEQYF. CDR3 nucleotide sequence: TGCAGCATCGGGGCTAGCGGGACCTACGAGCAGTACTTC.

In the case of this clonotype: One end of the junction is discordant with germline, which a read error may explain. The rearrangement links TRBV12-3 or TRBV12-4 to TRBJ1-1; D ambiguous. The CDR3 covers 13 residues. The CDR3 nucleotides are TGTGCCAGCAGTCTCGGTTCAAGTCTTGAAGCTTTCTTC. Translated, it gives CASSLGSSLEAFF.

CDR3: CASSPIAIEETQYF. CDR3 in DNA: TGTGCCAGCAGCCCGATCGCTATAGAAGAGACCCAGTACTTC. V and J are TRBV11-2 and TRBJ2-5; D unresolved. V was shortened by 5 bases and J by 3 bases, with 13 bases between the two germline ends. CDR1 and CDR2 (germline): SGHAT, FQNNGV. The CDR3 length is 14 residues.

This clonotype was detected many times. The chain has TRBV9 and TRBJ2-1; 12 nucleotides align to TRBD2. V lost 1 base, J lost 4 bases, and 0 bases stayed unmatched. The germline gives CDR1 SGDLS, CDR2 YYNGEE. The CDR3 is made up of 15 amino acids. CDR3 sequence: CASSVLAGGYNEQFF. CDR3 bases: TGTGCCAGCAGCGTACTAGCGGGGGGGTACAATGAGCAGTTCTTC.

This clonotype was seen repeatedly, ten times or more. The chain employs TRBV12-3 or TRBV12-4 and TRBJ2-1, with D possibly being TRBD1 (6 bases). The CDR3 length is 16 residues. The germline V and J ends were trimmed by 6 bases and 6 bases, with 21 bases remaining between them. The chain's CDR3 is CASSITPGTGSNEQFF. CDR3 nucleotide sequence: TGTGCCAGCAGCATCACTCCCGGAACAGGGAGCAATGAGCAGTTCTTC.

CDR3 DNA sequence: TGTGCCAGCAGCGTAGAGGGGGTCGGGACAGGCCCCTACAATGAGCAGTTCTTC. Its translation is CASSVEGVGTGPYNEQFF. This sequence joins TRBV9 and TRBJ2-1; 8 bases line up with TRBD1. Germline CDR1 SGDLS, CDR2 YYNGEE. J lost 2 bases, V lost 0 bases, and 10 bases had no gene match. This CDR3 has 18 amino acids.

In this sample, this clonotype turned up a few times. This rearrangement joins TRBV2 to TRBJ2-5; 9 bases line up with TRBD1. Germline V gives CDR1 SNHLY, CDR2 FYNNEI. The CDR3 consists of 13 residues. Trimming cost V 6 bases and J 3 bases; bases outside gene matches: 2. The CDR3 protein is CASRGQGEETQYF. In DNA, the CDR3 is TGTGCCAGCAGGGGACAGGGAGAAGAGACCCAGTACTTC.